What follows describes a single TCR beta chain. Its antigen is still unknown. These data originate in a study of shared clonotypes between healthy human individuals. Study-level background: Three CD4 naive, three CD4 memory, two CD8 naive and one CD8 memory plate were used per donor. Whole-study results and caveats: The study found about 5% of naive CD4 clonotypes shared across a few donors.

Replicate PCRs run on sorted subsets employed approximately 0.2 ug DNA, approximately 30,000 T cell genomes. Original data processing: Owing to the provision of junction-only sequences devoid of quality scores by immunoSEQ, filtering differed. Assay: immunoSEQ multiplex PCR; the TCRdb copy retains only in-frame clones and omits some. D and trimming come from the DNA, and the V and J calls and clone size come from that table. The data show about 2.4 million clones, 90% to 95% seen once. CDR1 and CDR2 from the germline V gene are ENHRY and SYGVKD. The CDR3 runs to 13 residues. The ends were cut back, 10 bases at V and 6 bases at J, with 15 bases in the middle.

The specimen was naive CD4+ T cells from PBMCs. The subset here: CD45RA+ positively selected. This TCR was recovered from a man between 18 and 29 years old in good health. Some clones in this sample may be carry-over from other donors' samples. This chain links TRBV10-3 with TRBJ2-2; D remains unclear. The CDR3 loop is CATANRGPGELFF. The CDR3 coding sequence is TGTGCCACCGCGAATCGAGGCCCCGGGGAGCTGTTTTTT.